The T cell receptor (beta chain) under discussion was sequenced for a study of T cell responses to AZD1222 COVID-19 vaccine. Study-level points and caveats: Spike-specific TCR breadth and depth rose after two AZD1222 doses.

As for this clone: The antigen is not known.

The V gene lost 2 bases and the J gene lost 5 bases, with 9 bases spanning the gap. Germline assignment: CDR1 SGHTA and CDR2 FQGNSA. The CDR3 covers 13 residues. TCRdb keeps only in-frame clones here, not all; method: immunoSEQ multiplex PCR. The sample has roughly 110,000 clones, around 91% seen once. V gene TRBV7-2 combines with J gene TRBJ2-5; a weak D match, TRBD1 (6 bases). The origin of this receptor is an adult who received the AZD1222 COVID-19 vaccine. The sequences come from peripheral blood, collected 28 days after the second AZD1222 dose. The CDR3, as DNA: TGTGCCAGCAGCTTAAATCAGGGGGAGACCCAGTACTTC. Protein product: CASSLNQGETQYF.